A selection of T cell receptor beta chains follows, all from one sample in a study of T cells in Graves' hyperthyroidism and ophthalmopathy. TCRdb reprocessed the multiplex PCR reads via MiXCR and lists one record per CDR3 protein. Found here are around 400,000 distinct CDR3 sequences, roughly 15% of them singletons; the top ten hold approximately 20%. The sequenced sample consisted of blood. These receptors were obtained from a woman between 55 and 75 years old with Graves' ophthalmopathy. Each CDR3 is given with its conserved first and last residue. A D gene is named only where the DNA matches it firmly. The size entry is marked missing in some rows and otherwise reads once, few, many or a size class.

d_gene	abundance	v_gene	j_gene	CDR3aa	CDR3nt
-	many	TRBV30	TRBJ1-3	CAWSLGRYSGNTIYF	TGTGCCTGGAGTTTGGGGCGATACTCTGGAAACACCATATATTTT
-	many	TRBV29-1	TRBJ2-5	CSVDRLKTQYF	TGCAGCGTTGATAGGCTAAAGACCCAGTACTTC
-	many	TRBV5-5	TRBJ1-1	CASSLYRTMNTEAFF	TGTGCCAGCAGCTTATATCGTACCATGAACACTGAAGCTTTCTTT
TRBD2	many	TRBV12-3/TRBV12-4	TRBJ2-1	CASSLTSALNEQFF	TGTGCCAGCAGTTTGACTAGCGCGCTCAATGAGCAGTTCTTC
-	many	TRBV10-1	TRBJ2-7	CASSDRLSYEQYF	TGCGCCAGCAGTGACCGCCTCTCCTACGAGCAGTACTTC
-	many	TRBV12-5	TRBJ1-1	CASGQGMNTEAFF	TGTGCTAGTGGTCAGGGAATGAACACTGAAGCTTTCTTT
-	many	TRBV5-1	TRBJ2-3	CASSFWSDVDTQYF	TGCGCCAGCAGCTTTTGGTCAGATGTGGATACGCAGTATTTT
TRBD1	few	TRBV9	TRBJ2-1	CASSRQGADNEQFF	TGTGCCAGCAGCAGACAGGGGGCAGACAATGAGCAGTTCTTC
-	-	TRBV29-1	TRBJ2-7	CSVEGQLYEQYF	TGCAGCGTTGAAGGACAACTTTACGAGCAGTACTTC
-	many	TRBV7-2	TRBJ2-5	CASSPTRGSYGTQYF	TGTGCCAGCAGCCCTACCCGGGGGTCGTACGGGACCCAGTACTTC
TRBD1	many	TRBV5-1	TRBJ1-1	CASSPGQPFMNTEAFF	TGCGCCAGCAGCCCGGGACAGCCCTTCATGAACACTGAAGCTTTCTTT
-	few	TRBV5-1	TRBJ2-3	CASSLSHYPDTQYF	TGCGCCAGCAGCTTGTCCCACTACCCAGATACGCAGTATTTT
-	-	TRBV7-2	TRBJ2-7	CASSLGQKLEQYF	TGTGCCAGCAGTTTAGGACAAAAGCTCGAGCAGTACTTC
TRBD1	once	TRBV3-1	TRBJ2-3	CASSKTGGTDTQYF	TGTGCCAGCAGCAAGACAGGGGGCACAGATACGCAGTATTTT
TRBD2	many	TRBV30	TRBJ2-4	CAWSVLHRGGNIQYF	TGTGCCTGGAGTGTACTTCACCGGGGGGGAAACATTCAGTACTTC
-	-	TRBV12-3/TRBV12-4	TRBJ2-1	CASSFLFQRVSYNEQFF	TGTGCCAGCAGTTTCCTTTTCCAGCGGGTATCTTACAATGAGCAGTTCTTC
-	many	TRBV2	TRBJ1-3	CASKYSGTPGNTIYF	TGTGCCAGCAAATACTCCGGGACACCCGGAAACACCATATATTTT
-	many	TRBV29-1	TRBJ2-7	CSVRALSSYEQYF	TGCAGCGTTAGGGCCCTCAGCTCCTACGAGCAGTACTTC
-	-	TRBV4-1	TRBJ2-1	CASSQAGTVIYNEQFF	TGCGCCAGCAGCCAAGCCGGGACCGTAATCTACAATGAGCAGTTCTTC